This is a list of T cell receptor beta chains from one sample in a study of blood T cell repertoires in COVID-19. Method: immunoSEQ multiplex PCR; TCRdb's copy keeps in-frame clones and lacks some. The table lists more than 70,000 clones, around nine tenths of them singletons. Sequencing was carried out using peripheral blood. These receptors originate from a man aged 45 to 65 with active COVID-19. Both conserved end residues are trimmed from each CDR3. Each record gives: V gene, CDR3 protein.

V gene: TRBV18
CDR3 protein: ASSPETGSPLH

V gene: TRBV5-1
CDR3 protein: ASSLQTGGTEAF

V gene: TRBV4-1
CDR3 protein: ASSQLPGLDIQY

V gene: TRBV7-3
CDR3 protein: ASSLNPVGLAGGPYEQY

V gene: TRBV9
CDR3 protein: ASSGHDLRFRGTNTGELF

V gene: TRBV25-1
CDR3 protein: ASSEWQGVGGYT

V gene: TRBV28
CDR3 protein: ASSHRDRAIGGYT

V gene: TRBV15
CDR3 protein: ATSRENIGRISSGANVLT

V gene: TRBV6-4
CDR3 protein: ASSELAGGYNTGELF

V gene: TRBV28
CDR3 protein: ASSSFRERNEQF

V gene: TRBV3-1/TRBV3-2
CDR3 protein: ASSLLSGPTYEQY

V gene: TRBV5-1
CDR3 protein: ASSLDSANEKLF

V gene: TRBV11-1
CDR3 protein: ASSLGLAGDTEAF

V gene: TRBV10-3
CDR3 protein: AISTTEMNTEAF

V gene: TRBV7-8
CDR3 protein: ASSRDRFLSEQF

V gene: TRBV7-2
CDR3 protein: ASSYRQGTNTEAF

V gene: TRBV19
CDR3 protein: ASSRQGGQETQY

V gene: TRBV9
CDR3 protein: ASSVGGSSADTQY

V gene: TRBV7-2
CDR3 protein: ASRDYSGLKGEQY

V gene: TRBV28
CDR3 protein: ASSSPAASNQPQH

V gene: TRBV6-1
CDR3 protein: ASSEIRGRETQY

V gene: TRBV5-4
CDR3 protein: ASSFPGSGGVNEQF

V gene: TRBV5-1
CDR3 protein: ASSRTGTGSHEQY

V gene: TRBV5-4
CDR3 protein: ASTTAKGGGSYNSPLH

V gene: TRBV12-3/TRBV12-4
CDR3 protein: ASSSSTDTQY

V gene: TRBV2
CDR3 protein: ASSESRVNSPLH

V gene: TRBV30
CDR3 protein: AWSRLAGGRINTQY

V gene: TRBV11-2
CDR3 protein: ASSTTITGTGFNEQY

V gene: TRBV7-2
CDR3 protein: ASRTPGQGGTEAF

V gene: TRBV12-3/TRBV12-4
CDR3 protein: ASRYTGVEKLF

V gene: TRBV5-4
CDR3 protein: ASSLAGTDTPLH

V gene: TRBV7-2
CDR3 protein: ASSGGTRGSTDTQY

V gene: TRBV19
CDR3 protein: ASREGARGYNEQF

V gene: TRBV27
CDR3 protein: ASTAAGDRGNSPLH